The next 28 T cell receptor beta chains were all read from a single sample in a study of T-cell memory formation after mild COVID-19. TCRdb reprocessed the 5' RACE reads with MiXCR, giving one entry per CDR3 protein. This sample has roughly 450,000 distinct CDR3 sequences; about 18% occur once, and the top ten carry around 12%. Input material: PBMCs or a T cell subset sorted from them (not recorded which). All receptors come from an adult woman who had mild COVID-19 (a few samples of this study predate the infection). Cell type and time point are not known.

V usage is TRBV29-1 and J usage is TRBJ2-7; D gene uncertain. V was pared by 6 bases and J by 2 bases, with 14 bases between. This CDR3 has 13 residues. Looked up from germline, CDR1 is SQVTM and CDR2 is ANQGSEA. The CDR3 DNA sequence: TGCAGCGTCCAAAGCTCAAGTGCCTACGAGCAGTACTTC. The encoded protein is CSVQSSSAYEQYF.

The rearrangement links TRBV6-4 to TRBJ2-2; 9 nucleotides agree with TRBD1. V dropped 3 bases and J dropped 6; count of bases not matched to a gene: 5. The CDR3 runs 15 residues. Germline V gives CDR1 MRHNA, CDR2 SNTAGT. This chain's CDR3 is CASSEEQGAAGELFF. The CDR3 DNA is TGTGCCAGCAGTGAAGAACAGGGGGCGGCCGGGGAGCTGTTTTTT.

The chain couples TRBV5-6 to TRBJ1-2; 9 bases align to TRBD1. The CDR3 covers 17 residues. After removal of 4 bases from V and 1 base from J, the junction contained 11 bases not matched to a gene. CDR1 is SGHDT and CDR2 is YYEEEE in the germline V gene. In nucleotides, the CDR3 is TGTGCCAGCAGCATTAGCCGGGACAGGGCTTTTAACTATGGCTACACCTTC. Amino acids: CASSISRDRAFNYGYTF. Combining the CDR3 with reference TRBV5-6 and TRBJ1-2 gives the whole variable domain DAGVTQSPTHLIKTRGQQVTLRCSPKSGHDTVSWYQQALGQGPQFIFQYYEEEERQRGNFPDRFSGHQFPNYSSELNVNALLLGDSALYLCASSISRDRAFNYGYTFGSGTRLTVV.

This clonotype was counted between two and nine times. The rearrangement links TRBV9 to TRBJ1-1, with D hard to call. The CDR3 totals 13 residues. Trimming shortened V by 4 bases and J by 7 bases, and 14 bases separated the two germline ends. The germline CDR1 and CDR2 sequences are SGDLS and YYNGEE. The CDR3 protein is CASSLDEGSEAFF. The CDR3 bases are TGTGCCAGCAGCCTGGACGAGGGCAGTGAAGCTTTCTTT.

This clonotype came up a few times. The chain's CDR3 is CSARDLTGQGLTGSYNSPLHF. CDR3 in DNA: TGCAGTGCTAGAGATCTTACGGGACAGGGGTTAACTGGATCCTATAATTCACCCCTCCACTTT. The J gene is TRBJ1-6, the V gene TRBV20-1, with 10 nucleotides matching TRBD1. CDR1 and CDR2 from the germline V gene are DFQATT and SNEGSKA (reference sequence). Losses at the gene ends were 0 bases for V and 1 base for J; bases not matched to a gene: 15. The CDR3 spans 21 residues.

This clonotype was seen repeatedly, ten times or more. The J gene is TRBJ2-1, the V gene TRBV12-3 or TRBV12-4; possibly TRBD1 for D (5 bases). Deletions cut 5 bases from V and 6 bases from J, with 20 bases between. The CDR3 totals 16 residues. CDR3 nucleotide sequence: TGTGCCAGCAGTCCAATCCGGTCACAGGCCTCCAATGAGCAGTTCTTC. Protein: CASSPIRSQASNEQFF.

The chain recombines TRBV24-1 with TRBJ2-6; D perhaps matches TRBD2 (5 bases). The CDR3 has 17 residues. Trimming pared 1 base from V and 2 bases from J, leaving 11 bases between. Germline CDR1 is KGHDR and CDR2 is SFDVKD. CDR3 sequence: CATSDFSSKTGANVLTF. The DNA of the CDR3 is TGTGCCACCAGTGATTTCTCTAGCAAAACTGGGGCCAACGTCCTGACTTTC.

This clonotype was observed a handful of times. The chain uses TRBV20-1 and TRBJ1-3, with D unresolved. Germline V gene data show CDR1 as DFQATT and CDR2 as SNEGSKA (reference sequence). Trimming shortened V by 7 bases and J by 3 bases, and 13 bases separated the two germline ends. The CDR3 is 13 amino acids. The CDR3 bases are TGCAGTGTCCAAGCTTTCGGTGGAAACACCATATATTTT. Amino acids: CSVQAFGGNTIYF.

This clonotype was detected only a few times. The CDR3 loop reads CASSLLPAVPLQDTQYF. The CDR3, as DNA: TGTGCCAGCAGCTTACTTCCGGCAGTCCCTCTGCAGGATACGCAGTATTTT. The rearrangement joins TRBV5-6 to TRBJ2-3; no firm D call. This CDR3 spans 17 amino acids. Trimming stripped 2 bases from V and 6 bases from J, with 22 bases between. The germline V gene encodes CDR1 SGHDT and CDR2 YYEEEE.

The rearrangement uses TRBV10-3 and TRBJ2-3, with no clear D. CDR3 length: 15 amino acids. CDR1 and CDR2 from the germline V gene are ENHRY and SYGVKD. V lost 7 bases and J 4 bases, leaving 18 bases between the germline ends. The CDR3 loop reads CAITLGPSGADTQYF. The DNA for the CDR3 is TGTGCCATCACCCTTGGTCCCTCAGGCGCAGATACGCAGTATTTT.

The DNA of the CDR3 is TGTGCCAGCAGCCGTCGAGGGGGAGCTACCGGGAATTCACCCCTCCACTTT. As protein: CASSRRGGATGNSPLHF. This rearrangement joins TRBV3-1 to TRBJ1-6, with a tentative D call TRBD1 (6 bases). From germline, CDR1 is LGHDT and CDR2 YNNKEL (reference sequence). V gave up 4 bases and J gave up 7 bases, with 20 bases separating them. The CDR3 is 17 amino acids.

This clonotype has only a few counts. This chain links TRBV4-1 with TRBJ2-4, with D possibly called TRBD1 or TRBD2 (6 bases each). Germline-derived CDR1 and CDR2 are MGHRA and YSYEKL. Trimming stripped 1 base from V and 6 bases from J, with 16 bases between. This CDR3 contains 16 residues. The CDR3 sequence: CASSQVLGGGGNIQYF. The CDR3 DNA sequence: TGCGCCAGCAGCCAAGTGCTAGGAGGGGGTGGAAACATTCAGTACTTC.

With regard to this clonotype: This may be a read error, as it is one base from a much larger clone. The chain is built from TRBV5-1 and TRBJ1-1; D unresolved. Trimming stripped 0 bases from V and 0 bases from J, with 21 bases between. The CDR3 totals 19 residues. The germline V gene encodes CDR1 SGHRS and CDR2 YFSETQ. CDR3 amino acids: CASSLGPRGMRSMNTEAFF. The CDR3 DNA follows: TGCGCCAGCAGCTTGGGACCTCGCGGGATGCGAAGTATGAACACTGAAGCTTTCTTT.

The chain combines TRBV2 with TRBJ2-1, with D possibly matching TRBD2 (6 bases). Trimming took off 6 bases at V and 6 bases at J, with 15 bases between the two ends. The CDR3 extends over 14 amino acids. Per the germline V gene, CDR1 is SNHLY and CDR2 is FYNNEI. The DNA of the CDR3 is TGTGCCAGCAGGGGATTCGGGACTGGCAATGAGCAGTTCTTC. Translated, it gives CASRGFGTGNEQFF. The full variable domain, in which reference TRBV2 and TRBJ2-1 provide the parts outside the CDR3, is EPEVTQTPSHQVTQMGQEVILRCVPISNHLYFYWYRQILGQKVEFLVSFYNNEISEKSEIFDDQFSVERPDGSNFTLKIRSTKLEDSAMYFCASRGFGTGNEQFFGPGTRLTVL.

The chain combines TRBV27 with TRBJ2-1, with 9 bases aligning to TRBD2. The CDR3 has 18 residues. Per germline, CDR1 MNHEY and CDR2 SMNVEV (reference sequence). V lost 5 bases, J lost 0 bases, and 11 bases stayed unmatched. The CDR3 is CASSPWGSGRTSYNEQFF. CDR3 coding DNA: TGTGCCAGCAGTCCCTGGGGCAGCGGGAGGACCTCCTACAATGAGCAGTTCTTC.

This clonotype has more than one count but fewer than ten. The V gene is TRBV4-1, the J gene TRBJ1-2; D gene unclear. The V gene lost 1 base and the J gene lost 5 bases, with 20 bases spanning the gap. This CDR3 spans 17 amino acids. Germline V gives CDR1 MGHRA, CDR2 YSYEKL. The CDR3 sequence: CASSQGKSGVDDYGYTF. The DNA for the CDR3 is TGCGCCAGCAGCCAAGGCAAATCCGGGGTAGATGATTATGGCTACACCTTC.

This clonotype appeared a few times. V usage is TRBV9 and J usage is TRBJ2-5; D is undetermined. Germline V lookup: CDR1 SGDLS, CDR2 YYNGEE. CDR3 length: 14 amino acids. V gave up 0 bases and J gave up 1 base, with 7 bases separating them. The DNA of the CDR3 is TGTGCCAGCAGCGTAGATCCCATCCAAGAGACCCAGTACTTC. Protein sequence: CASSVDPIQETQYF.

V usage is TRBV7-2 and J usage is TRBJ2-5; D is possibly TRBD2 (7 bases). The V and J ends lost 5 bases and 5 bases respectively, with 21 bases between them. CDR1 and CDR2 from the germline V gene are SGHTA and FQGNSA. This CDR3 has 16 residues. The CDR3 loop reads CASSPSSWGGAETQYF. In DNA form, the CDR3 reads TGTGCCAGCAGCCCCTCCAGTTGGGGGGGCGCTGAGACCCAGTACTTC.

This clonotype was observed a few times. The chain couples TRBV12-3 or TRBV12-4 to TRBJ2-1; 9 bases are shared with TRBD2. Losses at the gene ends were 3 bases for V and 8 bases for J; bases not matched to a gene: 5. CDR3 size: 14 residues. CDR3 amino acids: CASSFGGGAYEQFF. In DNA form, the CDR3 reads TGTGCCAGCAGTTTCGGCGGGGGGGCATATGAGCAGTTCTTC.

The V call is TRBV6-1, the J call TRBJ1-6; 8 bases fit TRBD1. Germline V gene lookup returns CDR1 MNHNS and CDR2 SASEGT. V gave up 4 bases and J gave up 6 bases; unmatched junction bases: 5. CDR3 size: 15 residues. The DNA of the CDR3 is TGTGCCAGCAGTGGGGCAGACAGGGGTAATTCACCCCTCCACTTT. This translates into CASSGADRGNSPLHF.

This chain links TRBV9 with TRBJ2-3, with 13 bases that match TRBD2. From germline, CDR1 is SGDLS and CDR2 YYNGEE. This CDR3 is 16 amino acids long. V shed 1 base and J 4 bases; nucleotides not matched to a gene: 3. CDR3 nucleotides: TGTGCCAGCAGCGTAACTAGCGGGGGGGCCTCAGATACGCAGTATTTT. Amino acids: CASSVTSGGASDTQYF.

This clonotype came up a few times. The chain uses TRBV7-8 and TRBJ1-2; the D gene is possibly TRBD1 (6 bases). The V gene's germline CDR1 is SGHVS and CDR2 FQNEAQ. CDR3 length equals 16 residues. With 0 bases removed from V and 4 bases from J, the gap between germline ends came to 15 bases. The CDR3 DNA reads as TGTGCCAGCAGCTTAGCGATGGGGGCCCCTTTCTATGGCTACACCTTC. Translated, it gives CASSLAMGAPFYGYTF.

This chain links TRBV7-8 with TRBJ2-1, with D possibly TRBD2 on 7 matching bases. The CDR3 totals 17 residues. With 5 bases removed from V and 3 bases from J, the gap between germline ends came to 20 bases. CDR1 is SGHVS and CDR2 is FQNEAQ in the germline V gene. The CDR3 loop is CASSPRPGGGRYNEQFF. The DNA of the CDR3 is TGTGCCAGCAGCCCCCGTCCGGGCGGGGGCCGCTACAATGAGCAGTTCTTC. The whole variable domain, filled in from reference TRBV7-8 and TRBJ2-1, reads GAGVSQSPRYKVAKRGQDVALRCDPISGHVSLFWYQQALGQGPEFLTYFQNEAQLDKSGLPSDRFFAERPEGSVSTLKIQRTQQEDSAVYLCASSPRPGGGRYNEQFFGPGTRLTVL.

V is TRBV2 and J is TRBJ2-7; D not certain. Per germline, CDR1 SNHLY and CDR2 FYNNEI. The length of the CDR3 is 13 residues. V was shortened by 1 base and J by 6 bases, with 10 bases between the two germline ends. The CDR3 sequence: CASSEGVVGEQYF. DNA of the CDR3: TGTGCCAGCAGTGAAGGGGTAGTAGGCGAGCAGTACTTC.

This clonotype has a handful of counts. Relative to the germline gene, one junction end is altered; a read error may explain this. The chain employs TRBV3-1 and TRBJ1-1; tentatively, D is TRBD1 (6 bases). Germline V lookup: CDR1 LGHDT, CDR2 YNNKEL (reference sequence). The CDR3 is 12 residues long. CDR3 sequence: CASSPGTGKGEF. As DNA, the CDR3 is TGTGCCAGCAGCCCAGGAACAGGGAAGGGGGAGTTT. The full variable domain, its missing parts supplied by reference TRBV3-1 and TRBJ1-1, is DTAVSQTPKYLVTQMGNDKSIKCEQNLGHDTMYWYKQDSKKFLKIMFSYNNKELIINETVPNRFSPKSPDKAHLNLHINSLELGDSAVYFCASSPGTGKGEFGQGTRLTVV.

This clonotype was counted only a few times. The rearrangement links TRBV19 to TRBJ1-5, with D maybe TRBD1 (5 bases). Trimming took off 0 bases at V and 10 bases at J, with 16 bases between the two ends. CDR1 and CDR2 from the germline V gene are LNHDA and SQIVND (reference sequence). CDR3 length: 15 residues. CDR3 amino acids: CASSIDGGLSEPQHF. The CDR3 DNA is TGTGCCAGTAGTATAGATGGGGGGTTATCAGAACCCCAGCATTTT.

This clonotype has just a few counts. The chain combines TRBV5-1 with TRBJ2-3, with TRBD2 identical over 11 bases. V gave up 6 bases and J gave up 2 bases; unmatched junction bases: 8. The V gene's germline CDR1 is SGHRS and CDR2 YFSETQ. The CDR3 extends over 16 amino acids. CDR3 nucleotide sequence: TGCGCCAGCACCCGAACTAGCGGGGGATACACAGATACGCAGTATTTT. It is translated as CASTRTSGGYTDTQYF. The whole variable domain, remainder taken from reference TRBV5-1 and TRBJ2-3, is KAGVTQTPRYLIKTRGQQVTLSCSPISGHRSVSWYQQTPGQGLQFLFEYFSETQRNKGNFPGRFSGRQFSNSRSEMNVSTLELGDSALYLCASTRTSGGYTDTQYFGPGTRLTVL.

This chain uses TRBV29-1 with TRBJ2-2; TRBD2 matches 10 bases. Germline loops: CDR1 SQVTM, CDR2 ANQGSEA. This CDR3 is built from 15 residues. V lost 5 bases to trimming and J lost 5 bases; unmatched junction nucleotides: 8. For the CDR3, the DNA is TGCAGCGTTCGGCTAGCGGGAGTTGGGACCGGGGAGCTGTTTTTT. Its protein product is CSVRLAGVGTGELFF.